This entry concerns a single T cell receptor beta chain. Its antigen is undetermined. This CDR3 comprises 15 residues. V lost 1 base, J lost 6 bases, and 13 bases lay in between. Germline CDR1 SGHAT, CDR2 FQNNGV. This sample was taken from a study of OX40 agonist ivuxolimab in advanced cancers. The overall study: There were three patients with partial responses, one having hepatocellular carcinoma and two cutaneous melanoma. General study results and limits: Both blood CD4+ and CD8+ T cells showed clonal growth by week 6 at 0.1 to 3.0 mg/kg.

Method: immunoSEQ multiplex PCR; TCRdb's copy keeps in-frame clones and lacks some. This table has some 29,000 clones, 85% to 95% appearing once. The sequencing used CD4+ or CD8+ T cells sorted from blood, collected in a trial of the OX40 agonist ivuxolimab. V usage is TRBV11-2 and J usage is TRBJ2-1, with D possibly being TRBD2 (6 bases). The receptor was derived from an adult with an advanced solid tumor such as melanoma, head and neck, liver or kidney cancer. The CDR3 here is CASSLGLANSNEQFF. CDR3 nucleotides: TGTGCCAGCAGCTTAGGTCTAGCGAATAGCAATGAGCAGTTCTTC.